This TCR beta chain was captured in a study of T cell clusters in autoimmune cytopenias. About 39,000 genome equivalents of blood DNA were amplified for TRB. TRB rearrangements were amplified by touch-down multiplex PCR with mixed TRB-A/B primers. TCRdb re-called the multiplex PCR reads, yielding one record per CDR3 amino acid sequence without DNA. The sample data list over 6,000 distinct CDR3 sequences. This clonotype counts as medium-sized by frequency. Germline assignment: CDR1 DFQATT and CDR2 SNEGSKA (reference sequence). The CDR3 contains 13 residues. The sample was also linked to a second study, of T cell repertoires in aging, cancer and after chemotherapy.

Material for sequencing was peripheral blood. This TCR was sampled from a human donor with an autoimmune cytopenia or autoimmune hepatitis (not recorded which). The rearrangement uses TRBV20-1 and TRBJ1-5. Here the CDR3 reads CSAQGPLGQPQHF.